Listed here is a single T cell receptor beta chain. This specimen comes from a study of T cell responses to AZD1222 COVID-19 vaccine. The length of the CDR3 is 13 residues. The germline V gene has CDR1 SGHNT and CDR2 YENEEA. Deletions cut 1 base from V and 4 bases from J, with 8 bases between. The method was immunoSEQ multiplex PCR; TCRdb's version includes in-frame clones alone and lacks a portion of them. The sample yields 40,000 to 55,000 clones, around three quarters seen once. The receptor comes from an adult in good health. The specimen comprised peripheral blood, sampled on day 0 of AZD1222 vaccination. The chain is built from TRBV11-3 and TRBJ2-7; TRBD2 might be the D (5 bases). This chain's CDR3 is CASSLGGEYEQYF. In DNA form, the CDR3 reads TGTGCCAGCAGCTTAGGTGGGGAGTACGAGCAGTACTTC.